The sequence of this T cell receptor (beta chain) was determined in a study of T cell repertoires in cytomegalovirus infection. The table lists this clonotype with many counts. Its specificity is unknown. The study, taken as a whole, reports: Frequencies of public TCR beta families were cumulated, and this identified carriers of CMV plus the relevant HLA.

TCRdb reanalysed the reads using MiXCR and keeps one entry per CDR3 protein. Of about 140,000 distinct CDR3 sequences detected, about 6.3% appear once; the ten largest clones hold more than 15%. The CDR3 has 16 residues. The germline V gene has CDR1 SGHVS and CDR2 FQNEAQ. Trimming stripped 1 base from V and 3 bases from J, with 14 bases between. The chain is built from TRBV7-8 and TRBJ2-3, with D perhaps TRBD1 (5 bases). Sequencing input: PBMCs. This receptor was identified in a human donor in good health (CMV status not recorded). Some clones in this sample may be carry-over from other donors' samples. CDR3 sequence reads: CASSLVGPGMTDTQYF. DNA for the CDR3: TGTGCCAGCAGCTTAGTAGGGCCAGGGATGACAGATACGCAGTATTTT.